This T cell receptor (beta chain) originates from a study of identical twins. Study results and limitations: Zero-insertion results could be subject to partial confounding by invariant MAIT and iNKT cells.

Template switching (which added a universal primer site) was used, and cDNA carried unique molecular identifiers. One entry per CDR3 protein results from TCRdb running MiXCR on the 5' RACE reads. The data hold about 290,000 distinct CDR3 sequences, with roughly 10% observed a single time. Note on this clonotype: Its antigen is unidentified.

These data were also filed under a second study, of yellow fever vaccine responses in identical twins.

The TCR was taken from a woman aged 18-35 years in good health. The sequenced sample was CD8+ T cells sorted from blood.

The CDR3 region is CSVDGGASYNEQFF. In DNA, the CDR3 is TGCAGCGTTGATGGCGGGGCCTCCTACAATGAGCAGTTCTTC. The V gene is TRBV29-1, the J gene TRBJ2-1; D possibly corresponds to TRBD2 (6 bases). Germline-derived CDR1 and CDR2 are SQVTM and ANQGSEA. V was trimmed by 3 bases and J by 0 bases, leaving 9 bases between them. The CDR3 spans 14 residues.